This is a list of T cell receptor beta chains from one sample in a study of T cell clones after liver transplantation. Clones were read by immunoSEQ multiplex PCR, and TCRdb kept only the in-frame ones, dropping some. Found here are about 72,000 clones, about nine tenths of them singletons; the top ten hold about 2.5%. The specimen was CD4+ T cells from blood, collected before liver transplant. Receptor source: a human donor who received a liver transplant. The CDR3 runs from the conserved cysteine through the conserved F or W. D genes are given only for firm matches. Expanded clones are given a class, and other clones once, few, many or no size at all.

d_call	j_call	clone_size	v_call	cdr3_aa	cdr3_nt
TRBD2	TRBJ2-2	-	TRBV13	CASSVKLPGLAGVNTGELFF	TGTGCCAGCAGCGTAAAACTTCCAGGACTAGCGGGAGTAAACACCGGGGAGCTGTTTTTT
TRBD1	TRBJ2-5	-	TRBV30	CAWSRGRQETQYF	TGTGCCTGGAGTAGGGGGCGGCAAGAGACCCAGTACTTC
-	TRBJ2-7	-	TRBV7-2	CASSLDPGDSYEQYF	TGTGCCAGCAGCTTAGATCCAGGGGATTCCTACGAGCAGTACTTC
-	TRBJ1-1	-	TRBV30	CAWSVPGGNTEAFF	TGTGCCTGGAGTGTCCCGGGGGGGAACACTGAAGCTTTCTTT
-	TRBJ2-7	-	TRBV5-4	CASSLGTLSSYEQYF	TGTGCCAGCAGCTTGGGGACTTTGAGCTCCTACGAGCAGTACTTC
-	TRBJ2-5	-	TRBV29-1	CSVERGAGETQYF	TGCAGCGTTGAAAGAGGGGCAGGGGAGACCCAGTACTTC
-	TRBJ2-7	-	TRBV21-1	CASSKVGRDYSYEQYF	TGTGCCAGCAGCAAAGTGGGGCGGGACTACTCCTACGAGCAGTACTTC
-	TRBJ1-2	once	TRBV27	CASSFNPAVNYGYTF	TGTGCCAGCAGTTTTAATCCCGCAGTTAACTATGGCTACACCTTC
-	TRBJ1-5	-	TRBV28	CASRSGGSNQPQHF	TGTGCCAGCAGGTCCGGAGGTAGCAATCAGCCCCAGCATTTT
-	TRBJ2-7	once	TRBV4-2	CASSQELLDAYEQYF	TGTGCCAGCAGCCAAGAACTTCTCGATGCCTACGAGCAGTACTTC
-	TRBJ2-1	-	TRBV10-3	CAISDVEGNEQFF	TGTGCCATCAGTGACGTCGAGGGCAATGAGCAGTTCTTC
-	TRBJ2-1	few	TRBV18	CASSPTRGPYNEQFF	TGTGCCAGCTCCCCTACCCGGGGCCCTTACAATGAGCAGTTCTTC
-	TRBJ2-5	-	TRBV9	CASSVDAASKETQYF	TGTGCCAGCAGCGTAGATGCGGCTAGCAAAGAGACCCAGTACTTC
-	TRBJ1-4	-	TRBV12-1	CASSFAEKLFF	TGTGCCAGCAGCTTTGCTGAAAAACTGTTTTTT
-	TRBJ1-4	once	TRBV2	CASSETVATNEKLFF	TGTGCCAGCAGTGAAACCGTGGCAACTAATGAAAAACTGTTTTTT
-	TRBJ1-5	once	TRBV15	CAKGDGAYQPQHF	TGTGCCAAGGGGGATGGCGCATATCAGCCCCAGCATTTT
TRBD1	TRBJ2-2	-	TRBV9	CASSGTGYTGELFF	TGTGCCAGCTCCGGGACAGGGTACACCGGGGAGCTGTTTTTT
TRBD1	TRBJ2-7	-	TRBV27	CASSSYLGTGGPGQYF	TGTGCCAGCAGTTCCTACCTAGGGACAGGGGGTCCTGGGCAGTACTTC
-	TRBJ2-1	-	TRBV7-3	CASSFNLGNEQFF	TGTGCCAGCAGCTTTAATCTCGGCAATGAGCAGTTCTTC
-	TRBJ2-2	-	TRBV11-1	CASSSAGRGTGELFF	TGTGCCAGCAGCTCCGCGGGACGTGGCACCGGGGAGCTGTTTTTT
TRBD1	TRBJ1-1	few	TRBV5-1	CASSLVTGANTEAFF	TGCGCCAGCAGCTTGGTAACAGGGGCTAACACTGAAGCTTTCTTT
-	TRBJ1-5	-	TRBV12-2	CASRLESWDQPQHF	TGTGCAAGTCGCTTAGAATCTTGGGATCAGCCCCAGCATTTT
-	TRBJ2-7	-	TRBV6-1	CASSLKASSYEQYF	TGTGCCAGCAGTCTTAAGGCGAGCTCCTACGAGCAGTACTTC
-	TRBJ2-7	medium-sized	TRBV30	CAWSGSYEQYF	TGTGCCTGGAGTGGTTCCTACGAGCAGTACTTC
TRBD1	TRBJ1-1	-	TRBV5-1	CASSLEGAGAFF	TGCGCCAGCAGCTTGGAGGGGGCGGGCGCTTTCTTT
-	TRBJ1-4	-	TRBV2	CASSIQGASNEKLFF	TGTGCCAGCAGCATTCAAGGGGCTTCGAATGAAAAACTGTTTTTT
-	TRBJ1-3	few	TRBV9	CASSVTGLGNTIYF	TGTGCCAGCAGCGTAACAGGATTAGGAAACACCATATATTTT
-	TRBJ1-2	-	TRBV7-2	CASSLSPGYGYTF	TGTGCCAGCAGCTTGTCCCCGGGCTATGGCTACACCTTC
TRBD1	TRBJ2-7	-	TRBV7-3	CASSNTGGQQYF	TGTGCCAGCAGCAACACAGGGGGCCAGCAGTACTTC
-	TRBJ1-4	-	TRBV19	CASSIQGNYLNEKLFF	TGTGCCAGTAGTATACAGGGAAACTACCTTAATGAAAAACTGTTTTTT
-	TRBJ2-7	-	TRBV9	CASSVAPLGAEAYEQYF	TGTGCCAGCAGCGTAGCCCCTTTGGGGGCGGAAGCCTACGAGCAGTACTTC
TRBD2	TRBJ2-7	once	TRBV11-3	CASSLETSGFSYEQYF	TGTGCCAGCAGCTTAGAGACTAGCGGGTTCTCCTACGAGCAGTACTTC
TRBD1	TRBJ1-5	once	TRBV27	CASSPATGGGQPQHF	TGTGCCAGCAGTCCGGCGACAGGGGGTGGACAGCCCCAGCATTTT
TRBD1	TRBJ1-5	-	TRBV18	CASSPPGQGNQPQHF	TGTGCCAGCTCACCACCGGGACAGGGCAATCAGCCCCAGCATTTT
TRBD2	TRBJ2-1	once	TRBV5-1	CASSFLAGVAGNEQFF	TGCGCCAGCAGCTTCCTAGCGGGAGTTGCCGGGAATGAGCAGTTCTTC
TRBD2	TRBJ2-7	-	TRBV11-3	CASSYRLAGGYEQYF	TGTGCCAGCAGCTACAGACTAGCGGGAGGTTACGAGCAGTACTTC
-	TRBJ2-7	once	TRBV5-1	CASSFGRSSYEQYF	TGCGCCAGCAGCTTTGGAAGGAGCTCCTACGAGCAGTACTTC
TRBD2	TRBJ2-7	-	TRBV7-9	CASSLELAGGEQYF	TGTGCCAGCAGCTTAGAACTAGCGGGAGGGGAGCAGTACTTC
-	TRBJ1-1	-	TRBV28	CASSSQVEAFF	TGTGCCAGCAGTTCCCAGGTGGAAGCTTTCTTT
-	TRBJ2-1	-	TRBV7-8	CASSLLAFSSYNEQFF	TGTGCCAGCAGCTTGTTAGCGTTTTCCTCCTACAATGAGCAGTTCTTC
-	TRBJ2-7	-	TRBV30	CAWNLDASYEQYF	TGTGCCTGGAACCTGGACGCCTCCTACGAGCAGTACTTC
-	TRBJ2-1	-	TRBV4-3	CASSRTVGSNEQFF	TGCGCCAGCAGCCGGACCGTAGGAAGCAATGAGCAGTTCTTC
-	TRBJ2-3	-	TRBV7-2	CASTLPRLVTQYF	TGTGCCAGCACCCTCCCTCGGCTAGTTACGCAGTATTTT
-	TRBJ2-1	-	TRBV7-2	CASSSFRGDEQFF	TGTGCCAGCAGTTCCTTTCGGGGCGATGAGCAGTTCTTC
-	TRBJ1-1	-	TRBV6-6	CASSYSRGQAFF	TGTGCCAGCAGTTACTCTAGGGGCCAAGCTTTCTTT
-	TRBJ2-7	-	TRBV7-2	CASSPPWTVSYEQYF	TGTGCCAGCAGCCCCCCCTGGACGGTATCCTACGAGCAGTACTTC
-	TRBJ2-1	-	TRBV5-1	CASSFVPNNEQFF	TGCGCCAGCAGCTTTGTTCCCAACAATGAGCAGTTCTTC
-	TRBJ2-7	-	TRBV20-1	CSVAGSYEQYF	TGCAGTGTTGCGGGATCGTACGAGCAGTACTTC
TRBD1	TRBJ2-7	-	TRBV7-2	CASSSQGARNEQYF	TGTGCCAGCAGCTCACAGGGGGCGCGAAACGAGCAGTACTTC
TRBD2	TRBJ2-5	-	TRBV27	CASRLAGVGETQYF	TGTGCCAGTAGACTAGCGGGAGTAGGAGAGACCCAGTACTTC
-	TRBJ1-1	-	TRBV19	CASNNIGGSTEAFF	TGTGCCAGTAATAACATCGGGGGGAGCACTGAAGCTTTCTTT
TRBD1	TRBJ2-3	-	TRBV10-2	CASRRQGNTQYF	TGCGCCAGCAGGCGACAGGGGAATACGCAGTATTTT
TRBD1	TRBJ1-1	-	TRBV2	CASSRDRESEAFF	TGTGCCAGCAGTCGGGACAGGGAGTCTGAAGCTTTCTTT